One and the same sample provided the 21 T cell receptor beta chains below, sequenced in a study of cytomegalovirus exposure and HLA in healthy donors. PCR was performed using 60 Vbeta and 13 Jbeta primers. Produced via immunoSEQ multiplex PCR; TCRdb's table is partial and in-frame only. Of over 90,000 clones in the sample, around 77% are singletons; the top ten hold roughly 8.9%. Input material: PBMCs. Source of these receptors: a male donor in good health and CMV-seropositive.

This clone was seen a few times. This chain connects TRBV6-6 to TRBJ2-3; TRBD2 matches at 8 bases. The CDR3 is made up of 15 amino acids. Germline CDR1 and CDR2: MNHNY and SVGAGI (reference sequence). Trimming removed 7 bases from V and 0 bases from J; junction bases left unmatched: 6. CDR3 sequence: CASKRTSLSTDTQYF. The CDR3 DNA follows: TGTGCCAGCAAGAGGACTAGCCTGAGCACAGATACGCAGTATTTT.

V usage is TRBV9 and J usage is TRBJ2-7; 7 nucleotides agree with TRBD1. The CDR3 totals 14 residues. V lost 1 base and J lost 3; bases outside the gene matches: 4. CDR1 is SGDLS, CDR2 YYNGEE, per germline. The CDR3 here is CASSVRPGGYEQYF. The CDR3 DNA sequence: TGTGCCAGCAGCGTACGGCCAGGGGGCTACGAGCAGTACTTC.

This clone was seen a few times. The chain links TRBV5-8 to TRBJ2-3; 9 nucleotides line up with TRBD2. The CDR3 consists of 14 residues. Germline V lookup: CDR1 SGHTS, CDR2 YDEGEE. J gave up 5 bases and V 7 bases, and 8 bases lay outside the gene matches. CDR3 nucleotide sequence: TGTGCCAGCCGACTAGCGGAGCTTGGAGATACGCAGTATTTT. Its translation is CASRLAELGDTQYF.

The gene calls are TRBV21-1 and TRBJ1-6; the tabulated D call, TRBD1, remains unverified against the DNA. TRBV21-1 is termed a pseudogene. The length of the CDR3 is 17 residues. The CDR3 is CASSKAFDSQYNSPLHF. The CDR3 DNA is TGTGCCAGCAGCAAAGCGTTTGATTCACAGTATAATTCACCCCTCCACTTT.

This clone occurred a few times. The rearrangement joins TRBV27 to TRBJ2-1, with TRBD2 matching 9 bases. This CDR3 comprises 14 residues. The V gene's germline CDR1 is MNHEY and CDR2 SMNVEV (reference sequence). V lost 3 bases to trimming and J lost 14 bases; unmatched junction nucleotides: 11. Written as DNA, the CDR3 is TGTGCCAGCAGTTTTGCGGGAGGGCTCGGCTGGGAGTTCTTC. This gives the protein CASSFAGGLGWEFF.

This clone was seen a few times. V usage is TRBV7-3 and J usage is TRBJ2-2; perhaps TRBD1 as D (6 bases). The germline V and J ends were trimmed by 6 bases and 4 bases, with 12 bases remaining between them. In germline, CDR1 is SGHTA, CDR2 FQGTGA. There are 14 residues in the CDR3. Here the CDR3 DNA reads TGTGCCAGCAGGCCGGGACAAATCACCGGGGAGCTGTTTTTT. Translation: CASRPGQITGELFF.

The chain links TRBV6-1 to TRBJ1-1; D gene unclear. This CDR3 is built from 14 residues. Germline CDR1 MNHNS, CDR2 SASEGT. V was shortened by 5 bases and J by 2 bases, with 12 bases between the two germline ends. Written as DNA, the CDR3 is TGTGCCAGCAGTTCTCTGGGCCTAAACACTGAAGCTTTCTTT. Translated: CASSSLGLNTEAFF.

The V and J genes are TRBV11-3 and TRBJ2-1; D perhaps matches TRBD1 (5 bases). This CDR3 region has 15 residues. The germline V and J ends were trimmed by 0 bases and 2 bases, with 8 bases remaining between them. Germline V gene data show CDR1 as SGHNT and CDR2 as YENEEA. In DNA form, the CDR3 reads TGTGCCAGCAGCTTAGATTCGACAGCCTACAATGAGCAGTTCTTC. This gives the protein CASSLDSTAYNEQFF.

This chain connects TRBV4-2 to TRBJ2-7, with 8 positions matching TRBD2. The CDR3 runs 16 residues. Looked up from germline, CDR1 is LGHNA and CDR2 is YNFKEQ. J gave up 4 bases and V 4 bases, and 12 bases lay outside the gene matches. The CDR3, as DNA: TGTGCCAGCAGCCCTGGACTAGCTAGGGTTCGGTACGAGCAGTACTTC. Its protein is CASSPGLARVRYEQYF.

The rearrangement uses TRBV29-1 and TRBJ2-5, with 12 bases that match TRBD2. The germline V gene has CDR1 SQVTM and CDR2 ANQGSEA. The CDR3 runs 14 residues. V was pared by 4 bases and J by 1 base, with 1 base of the junction left unmatched. DNA of the CDR3: TGCAGCGTTGCGACTAGCGGGAGCCAAGAGACCCAGTACTTC. Translation: CSVATSGSQETQYF. Combining the CDR3 with reference TRBV29-1 and TRBJ2-5 gives the whole variable domain SAVISQKPSRDICQRGTSLTIQCQVDSQVTMMFWYRQQPGQSLTLIATANQGSEATYESGFVIDKFPISRPNLTFSTLTVSNMSPEDSSIYLCSVATSGSQETQYFGPGTRLLVL.

This chain connects TRBV11-3 to TRBJ1-1; D is uncertain. From germline, CDR1 is SGHNT and CDR2 YENEEA. The CDR3 consists of 18 residues. Trimming took 1 base from V and 2 from J, leaving 20 bases between them. CDR3 in amino acids: CASSLVVVFPPENTEAFF. CDR3 coding DNA: TGTGCCAGCAGCTTAGTTGTCGTCTTCCCCCCAGAAAACACTGAAGCTTTCTTT.

This sequence joins TRBV6-5 and TRBJ2-2; 7 positions agree with TRBD2. Germline assignment: CDR1 MNHEY and CDR2 SVGAGI. The CDR3 loop spans 12 amino acids. Trimming cost V 9 bases and J 5 bases; bases outside gene matches: 3. CDR3 sequence reads: CASWGGTGELFF. The CDR3 nucleotides are TGTGCCAGTTGGGGGGGAACCGGGGAGCTGTTTTTT.

V is TRBV13 and J is TRBJ2-3; tentative D call: TRBD2 (6 bases). V gave up 6 bases and J gave up 2 bases, with 18 bases separating them. The germline gives CDR1 PRHDT, CDR2 FYEKMQ (reference sequence). The CDR3 sequence is 16 residues long. CDR3 DNA sequence: TGTGCCAGCAGTTGGGACTTCTCCTCGCTCACAGATACGCAGTATTTT. Protein sequence: CASSWDFSSLTDTQYF.

For the CDR3, the DNA is TGTGCCAGCAGTCCGAGGGGGTCGAACACTGAAGCTTTCTTT. It codes for CASSPRGSNTEAFF. The chain carries TRBV28 and TRBJ1-1, with D possibly TRBD1 on 6 matching bases. Germline V gene data show CDR1 as MDHEN and CDR2 as SYDVKM. The length of the CDR3 is 14 residues. V shed 5 bases and J shed 1 base, with 11 bases lying between them.

V is TRBV7-7 and J is TRBJ2-2, with a tentative D call TRBD1 (7 bases). V lost 1 base and J 6 bases, leaving 18 bases between the germline ends. The CDR3 is 17 amino acids. CDR1 and CDR2 from the germline V gene are SSHAT and FNYEAQ (reference sequence). CDR3 in amino acids: CASSLGVTGRPPGELFF. The CDR3 DNA is TGTGCCAGCAGCTTAGGTGTGACAGGGAGGCCCCCCGGGGAGCTGTTTTTT.

This clone has more than one count but fewer than ten. The chain carries TRBV5-6 and TRBJ2-3; the D gene is possibly TRBD1 (6 bases). Trimming shortened V by 0 bases and J by 9 bases, and 17 bases separated the two germline ends. The CDR3 totals 15 residues. CDR1 SGHDT and CDR2 YYEEEE come from the germline V gene. The DNA for the CDR3 is TGTGCCAGCAGCTTGGATGGGGGCGCCCGTTTCACGCAGTATTTT. It encodes CASSLDGGARFTQYF. The whole variable domain, filled in from reference TRBV5-6 and TRBJ2-3, reads DAGVTQSPTHLIKTRGQQVTLRCSPKSGHDTVSWYQQALGQGPQFIFQYYEEEERQRGNFPDRFSGHQFPNYSSELNVNALLLGDSALYLCASSLDGGARFTQYFGPGTRLTVL.

The chain has TRBV28 and TRBJ2-5; perhaps TRBD1 as D (6 bases). Germline CDR1 MDHEN, CDR2 SYDVKM. The length of the CDR3 is 16 residues. V shed 1 base and J shed 0 bases, with 12 bases lying between them. The CDR3 DNA reads as TGTGCCAGCAGTTTATCGCCGACAGGAGACCAAGAGACCCAGTACTTC. This encodes CASSLSPTGDQETQYF.

This chain uses TRBV6-1 with TRBJ1-5; D is ambiguous. Germline assignment: CDR1 MNHNS and CDR2 SASEGT. This CDR3 has 14 residues. Trimming took off 2 bases at V and 0 bases at J, with 5 bases between the two ends. The CDR3 DNA follows: TGTGCCAGCAGTGAATCTTTTAGCAATCAGCCCCAGCATTTT. Translating it yields CASSESFSNQPQHF.

This clone showed up just a few times. Compared with germline, one end of the junction differs, possibly owing to a read error. The chain has TRBV10-3 and TRBJ1-1; D call uncertain. Germline CDR1 and CDR2: ENHRY and SYGVKD. The CDR3 is 13 amino acids. CDR3 in amino acids: CAIRESMNTEAFF. The CDR3 DNA is TGTGCCATCAGAGAGTCCATGAACACTGAAGCTTTCTTT.

This chain connects TRBV4-2 to TRBJ1-2, with no clear D. Per the germline V gene, CDR1 is LGHNA and CDR2 is YNFKEQ. The V end lost 2 bases, the J end lost 0 bases, and 4 bases lay between the germline ends. The CDR3 is made up of 13 amino acids. CDR3 nucleotides: TGTGCCAGCAGCCAACGGGCTAACTATGGCTACACCTTC. This codes for CASSQRANYGYTF.

This chain uses TRBV28 with TRBJ2-2; 10 bases fit TRBD1. Germline V CDR1 and CDR2: MDHEN, SYDVKM. The CDR3 sequence is 16 residues long. V gave up 6 bases and J gave up 5 bases; unmatched junction bases: 9. The CDR3: CASRTRDRGWTGELFF. The CDR3 DNA is TGTGCCAGCAGAACCCGGGACAGGGGTTGGACCGGGGAGCTGTTTTTT.